Below are 12 T cell receptor beta chains sequenced from a single sample in a study of blood T cell repertoires in COVID-19. Profiled with immunoSEQ multiplex PCR; TCRdb holds only in-frame clones, not every one. The sample lists approximately 300,000 clones, approximately 90% seen once, with about 6% in the top ten. Sequencing input: peripheral blood. The source of these receptors is a woman in her forties or fifties with COVID-19, enrolled during active disease.

The V gene is TRBV27, the J gene TRBJ1-5; TRBD1 might be the D (5 bases). This CDR3 spans 15 amino acids. CDR1 is MNHEY and CDR2 is SMNVEV in the germline V gene (reference sequence). Trimming removed 5 bases from V and 0 bases from J, with 11 bases in between. The chain's CDR3 is CASSPRTISNQPQHF. The CDR3 DNA is TGTGCCAGCAGTCCGAGGACAATTAGCAATCAGCCCCAGCATTTT.

This chain links TRBV6-5 with TRBJ2-1, with D perhaps matching TRBD2 (5 bases). Trimming took 6 bases from V and 5 from J, leaving 17 bases between them. CDR3 length: 15 residues. CDR1 and CDR2 (germline): MNHEY, SVGAGI. CDR3 bases: TGTGCCAGCAGCTCTCTAGCTCGGCGGAACAATGAGCAGTTCTTC. Protein: CASSSLARRNNEQFF.

This clone has a handful of counts. The chain is built from TRBV6-6 and TRBJ2-5; no definite D call. Germline CDR1 is MNHNY and CDR2 is SVGAGI (reference sequence). The CDR3 length is 14 residues. V shed 2 bases and J shed 5 bases, with 12 bases lying between them. CDR3 sequence reads: CASSYRGESETQYF. The CDR3 nucleotides are TGTGCCAGCAGTTACCGAGGAGAATCGGAGACCCAGTACTTC.

Regarding this clone: A junction boundary mismatches the germline segment, possibly from a read error. V gene TRBV7-7 combines with J gene TRBJ2-5; the match to TRBD1 covers 10 bases. The CDR3 extends over 16 amino acids. Germline lookup yields CDR1 SSHAT and CDR2 FNYEAQ (reference sequence). The CDR3 reads CASSLFGTGAPETQYF. CDR3 DNA: TGTGCTAGCAGCTTATTCGGGACAGGGGCCCCGGAGACCCAGTACTTC. The complete variable domain, with remaining parts taken from reference TRBV7-7 and TRBJ2-5, reads GAGVSQSPRYKVTKRGQDVTLRCDPISSHATLYWYQQALGQGPEFLTYFNYEAQPDKSGLPSDRFSAERPEGSISTLTIQRTEQRDSAMYRCASSLFGTGAPETQYFGPGTRLLVL.

This chain uses TRBV2 with TRBJ1-2; 10 positions match TRBD1. This CDR3 is built from 14 residues. CDR1 and CDR2 from the germline V gene are SNHLY and FYNNEI. The V and J ends lost 6 bases and 3 bases, in that order; junction bases with no gene match: 4. The CDR3 is CASRTGGADYGYTF. As DNA, the CDR3 is TGTGCCAGCAGGACAGGGGGCGCGGACTATGGCTACACCTTC.

This clone appeared once. This chain uses TRBV18 with TRBJ2-7; the D gene is possibly TRBD1 (6 bases). The germline CDR1 and CDR2 sequences are KGHSH and LQKENI. Trimming removed 3 bases from V and 7 bases from J, with 22 bases in between. This CDR3 is 16 amino acids long. In nucleotides, the CDR3 is TGTGCCAGCTCACCCAACCTACAGGGCAGGGCGAAAGAGCAGTACTTC. Protein: CASSPNLQGRAKEQYF. The full variable domain, completed using reference TRBV18 and TRBJ2-7, is NAGVMQNPRHLVRRRGQEARLRCSPMKGHSHVYWYRQLPEEGLKFMVYLQKENIIDESGMPKERFSAEFPKEGPSILRIQQVVRGDSAAYFCASSPNLQGRAKEQYFGPGTRLTVT.

A note on this clone: Other DNA sequences in this specimen translate into the identical CDR3. The chain combines TRBV6-5 with TRBJ1-6, with 9 bases fitting TRBD1. The CDR3 is 15 amino acids. CDR1 is MNHEY and CDR2 is SVGAGI in the germline V gene. After removal of 0 bases from V and 10 bases from J, the junction contained 4 bases not matched to a gene. The CDR3 DNA follows: TGTGCCAGCAGTTACTCGGGACAGGGCTCGTCACCCCTCCACTTT. Amino acid sequence: CASSYSGQGSSPLHF.

The chain employs TRBV6-5 and TRBJ1-6, with D perhaps matching TRBD1 (6 bases). Germline CDR1 and CDR2: MNHEY and SVGAGI. CDR3 length: 16 residues. V was cut by 2 bases and J by 0 bases, with 8 bases left in between. The CDR3 DNA sequence: TGTGCCAGCAGTTACCAGGGGAGCTCCTATAATTCACCCCTCCACTTT. As protein: CASSYQGSSYNSPLHF.

J is TRBJ1-2 and V is TRBV4-2; D unresolved. CDR1 LGHNA and CDR2 YNFKEQ come from the germline V gene. Between the trimmed V and J ends, which lost 0 bases and 7 bases, there was a span of 21 bases. The CDR3 sequence is 17 residues long. The CDR3 is CASSQDVGMRAAAGYTF. The CDR3 coding sequence is TGTGCCAGCAGCCAAGATGTAGGGATGAGGGCCGCCGCTGGCTACACCTTC.

The chain carries TRBV5-4 and TRBJ2-7; 11 bases agree with TRBD2. CDR1 is SGHNT, CDR2 YYREEE, per germline (reference sequence). This CDR3 region has 15 residues. After removal of 3 bases from V and 0 bases from J, the junction contained 2 bases not matched to a gene. This CDR3 reads CASSSGTSGSYEQYF. CDR3 sequence (DNA): TGTGCCAGCAGCTCCGGGACTAGCGGCTCCTACGAGCAGTACTTC.

V is TRBV9 and J is TRBJ2-2; 9 bases map to TRBD1. The CDR3 covers 15 residues. The J segment lost 6 bases and the V segment lost 4 bases, leaving 7 bases of the junction unmatched. The germline CDR1 and CDR2 sequences are SGDLS and YYNGEE. CDR3 loop: CASSFTGGAPGELFF. CDR3 DNA: TGTGCCAGCAGCTTCACAGGGGGCGCCCCCGGGGAGCTGTTTTTT.

V and J are TRBV3-1 (or the pseudogene TRBV3-2) and TRBJ1-2, with D uncertain. V dropped 2 bases and J dropped 8 bases, with 9 bases sitting between them. Germline V lookup: CDR1 LGHDT, CDR2 YNNKEL (reference sequence). CDR3 size: 12 residues. The CDR3 coding sequence is TGTGCCAGCAGCCAAAACGAACGGGGCTACACCTTC. It yields the protein CASSQNERGYTF.